This TCR beta chain comes out of a study of blood T cell repertoires in COVID-19. The CDR3 is made up of 12 amino acids. CDR1 is SGHVS, CDR2 FQNEAQ, per germline. V lost 7 bases and J lost 1; bases outside the gene matches: 0. In the original workflow: From reference gene primer amplification, estimates of nucleated cell counts were derived. The table came from immunoSEQ multiplex PCR; TCRdb's copy has only in-frame clones and leaves some out. From that table come the V and J calls and clone size; the DNA was used to work out D and trimming. The top ten clones hold about 1.2% of a sample with some 300,000 clones, around 86% of them seen once.

The rearrangement joins TRBV7-8 to TRBJ1-1; 7 bases match TRBD1. The source material was peripheral blood. The sequence was collected from an older man with acute or convalescent COVID-19. CDR3 DNA sequence: TGTGCCAGCACAGGGGGGAACACTGAAGCTTTCTTT. Amino acid sequence: CASTGGNTEAFF.